The source of this T cell receptor (beta chain) is a study of T cell repertoires in cytomegalovirus infection. At the level of the study: Shared public TCR beta signatures pointed to both CMV infection and a matching HLA type. Broader study findings: Individuals carrying CMV plus the relevant HLA were identified by cumulative frequency of public TCR beta families. The response measured ex vivo was dominated by TCR beta clonotypes (HLA-C-restricted and CMV-specific).

The table lists this clonotype with a few counts. Its antigen is not known. V lost 2 bases, J lost 9 bases, and 23 bases lay in between. The CDR3 spans 17 residues. Germline assignment: CDR1 MNHEY and CDR2 SVGEGT. Using its own MiXCR run on the reads, TCRdb lists one record per CDR3 protein. The sample contains around 530,000 distinct CDR3 sequences, 26% of which appear only once. This sequence originates from a human donor in good health (CMV status not recorded). Some clones in this sample may be carry-over from other donors' samples. The chain links TRBV6-2 or TRBV6-3 to TRBJ2-1; D is perhaps TRBD1 (6 bases). The sequencing sample was made of PBMCs. The CDR3 is CASSYGPGDKGFGEQFF. The DNA of the CDR3 is TGTGCCAGCAGTTACGGTCCTGGGGACAAGGGTTTCGGTGAGCAGTTCTTC.